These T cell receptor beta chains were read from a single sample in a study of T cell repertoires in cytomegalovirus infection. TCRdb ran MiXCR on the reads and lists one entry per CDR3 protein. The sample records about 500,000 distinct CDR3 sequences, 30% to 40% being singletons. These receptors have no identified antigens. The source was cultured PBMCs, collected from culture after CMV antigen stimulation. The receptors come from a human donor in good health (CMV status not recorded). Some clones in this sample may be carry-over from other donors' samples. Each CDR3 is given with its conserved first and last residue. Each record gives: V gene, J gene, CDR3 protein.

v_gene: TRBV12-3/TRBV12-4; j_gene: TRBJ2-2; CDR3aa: CASRASGGTGELFF
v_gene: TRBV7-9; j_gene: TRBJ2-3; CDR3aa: CASSKFGQPSTDTQYF
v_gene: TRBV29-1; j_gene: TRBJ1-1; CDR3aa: CSVERRLGTEAFF
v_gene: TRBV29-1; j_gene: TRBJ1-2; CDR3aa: CSVEGPGTGAPILYTF
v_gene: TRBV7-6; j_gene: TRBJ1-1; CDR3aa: CASSQPGQANTEAFF
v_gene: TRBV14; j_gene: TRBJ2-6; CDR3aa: CASSRMRLADTSGANVLTF
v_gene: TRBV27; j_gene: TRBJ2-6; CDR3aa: CASRLGTPSGANVLTF
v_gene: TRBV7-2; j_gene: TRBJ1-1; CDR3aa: CASSLKGQGLGHTEAFF
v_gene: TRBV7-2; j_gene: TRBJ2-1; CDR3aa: CASSQMKWEQFF
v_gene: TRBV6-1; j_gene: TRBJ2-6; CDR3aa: CASSVGANVLTF
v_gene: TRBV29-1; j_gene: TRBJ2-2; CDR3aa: CSVTGLANTGELFF
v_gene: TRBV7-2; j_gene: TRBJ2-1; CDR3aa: CASSLPGAAFYNEQFF
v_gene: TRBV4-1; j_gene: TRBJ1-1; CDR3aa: CASSQEYSGHTEAFF
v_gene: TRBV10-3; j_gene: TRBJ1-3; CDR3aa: CAIGPQISGNTIYF
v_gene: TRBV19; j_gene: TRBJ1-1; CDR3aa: CASNADRNTEAFF
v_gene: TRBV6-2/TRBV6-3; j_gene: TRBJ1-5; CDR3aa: CASSPGQGYGRPQHF
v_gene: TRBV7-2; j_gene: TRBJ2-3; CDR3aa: CASSTRYRADTQYF
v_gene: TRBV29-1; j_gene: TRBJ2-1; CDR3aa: CSVETASGRVNEQFF
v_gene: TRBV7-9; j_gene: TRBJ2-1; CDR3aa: CASSLAGRSRNEQFF
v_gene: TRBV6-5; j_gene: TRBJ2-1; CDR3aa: CASTNTDGGRNEQFF
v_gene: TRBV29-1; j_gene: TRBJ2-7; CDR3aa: CSVKALGQGASEQYF
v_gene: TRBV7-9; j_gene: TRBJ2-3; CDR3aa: CASSRRQGSLDTQYF
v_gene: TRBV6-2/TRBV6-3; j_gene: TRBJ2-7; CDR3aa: CASRRTLAGPFEQYF
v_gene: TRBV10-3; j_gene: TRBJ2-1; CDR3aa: CAISDPTRNNEQFF
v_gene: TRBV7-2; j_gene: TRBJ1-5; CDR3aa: CASSSGVAVNQPQHF
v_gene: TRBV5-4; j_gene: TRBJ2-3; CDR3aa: CASSPSRSTDTQYF
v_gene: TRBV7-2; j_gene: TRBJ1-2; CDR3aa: CASSPVTGGNYTF
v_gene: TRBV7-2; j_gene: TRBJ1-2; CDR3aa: CASSLEGQGTYGYTF
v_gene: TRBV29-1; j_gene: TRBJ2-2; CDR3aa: CSVGVVSNTGELFF
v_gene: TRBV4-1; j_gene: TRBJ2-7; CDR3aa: CASSQRWGQGVLEQYF
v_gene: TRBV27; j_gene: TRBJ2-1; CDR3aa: CASTDPSSYNEQFF
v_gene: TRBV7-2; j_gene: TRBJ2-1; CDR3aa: CASSLTAGRYNEQFF
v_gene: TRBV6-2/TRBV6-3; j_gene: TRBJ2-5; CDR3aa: CASSYTGTSGTETQYF
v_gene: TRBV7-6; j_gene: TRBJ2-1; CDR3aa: CASSLVGSGRAWEQFF
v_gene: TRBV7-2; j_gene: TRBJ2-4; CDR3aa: CASSAWTEAKNIQYF
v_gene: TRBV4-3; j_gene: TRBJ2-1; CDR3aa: CASSQDLTAGGANEQFF
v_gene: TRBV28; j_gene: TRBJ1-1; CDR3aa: CASSSSAEAFF
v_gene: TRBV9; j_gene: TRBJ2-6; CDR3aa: CASSLRTEDVLTF